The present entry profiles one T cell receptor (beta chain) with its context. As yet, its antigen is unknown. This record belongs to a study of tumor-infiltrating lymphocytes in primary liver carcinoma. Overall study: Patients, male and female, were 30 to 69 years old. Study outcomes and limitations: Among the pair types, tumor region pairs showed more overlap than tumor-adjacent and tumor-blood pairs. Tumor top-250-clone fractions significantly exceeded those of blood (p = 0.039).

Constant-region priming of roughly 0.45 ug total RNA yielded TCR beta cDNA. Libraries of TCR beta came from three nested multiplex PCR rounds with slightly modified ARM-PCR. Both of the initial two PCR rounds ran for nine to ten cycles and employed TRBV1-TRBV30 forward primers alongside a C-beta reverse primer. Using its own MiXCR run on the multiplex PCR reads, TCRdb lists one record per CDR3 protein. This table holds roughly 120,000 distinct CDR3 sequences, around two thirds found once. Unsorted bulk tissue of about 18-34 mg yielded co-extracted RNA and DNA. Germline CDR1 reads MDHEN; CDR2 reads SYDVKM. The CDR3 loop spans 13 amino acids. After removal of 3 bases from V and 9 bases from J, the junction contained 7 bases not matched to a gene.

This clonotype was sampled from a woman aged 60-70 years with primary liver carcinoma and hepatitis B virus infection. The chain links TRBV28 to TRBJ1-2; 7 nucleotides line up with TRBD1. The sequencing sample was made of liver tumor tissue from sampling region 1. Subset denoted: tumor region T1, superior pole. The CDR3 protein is CASSFRQGVRYTF. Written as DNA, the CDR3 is TGTGCCAGCAGTTTTCGACAGGGTGTTCGCTACACCTTC.